This T cell receptor (beta chain) was sequenced for a study of CD8 T cells in ankylosing spondylitis. Study conclusions and caveats: Reportedly, matched ankylosing spondylitis synovial fluid was significantly enriched for disease-linked clones. As for the disease-linked clones, they showed a CD8+ phenotype and occurred at relatively low frequencies in peripheral blood. Existing reports had already noted some motif variants in reactive arthritis synovial fluid and blood. Typical of ankylosing spondylitis blood, it appeared, was a TCR beta motif of roughly eight highly homologous variants.

Molecular-barcoded quantitative 5'-RACE produced these TCR beta libraries. TCRdb fed the 5' RACE reads into MiXCR, producing one record per CDR3 protein. There are fewer than 550,000 distinct CDR3 sequences in the sample; under 5.5% occur only once, and around 3.5% lies in the top ten. A note on this clonotype: Its target is unknown.

V was cut by 4 bases and J by 5 bases, with 3 bases left in between. The CDR3 is 10 residues long. The V gene is TRBV12-3 or TRBV12-4, the J gene TRBJ2-7; unclear D gene. Material: blood, either unsorted or a sorted T cell fraction (not recorded which). This TCR derives from a male donor with ankylosing spondylitis. The CDR3: CASSYHEQYF. For the CDR3, the DNA is TGTGCCAGCAGTTACCACGAGCAGTACTTC.